What follows are 9 T cell receptor beta chains derived from one specimen sequenced in a study of T cell changes during pregnancy in multiple sclerosis. The assay was immunoSEQ multiplex PCR, and TCRdb's table has in-frame clones only and misses some. The sample shows about 36,000 clones, roughly 94% of them seen only once. The sequences come from CD4+ T cells from peripheral blood mononuclear cells, collected after pregnancy. These receptors were obtained from a female donor with multiple sclerosis, enrolled in a pregnancy study.

The genes are TRBV6-5 and TRBJ2-4, with D maybe TRBD2 (5 bases). CDR1 is MNHEY and CDR2 is SVGAGI in the germline V gene. Trimming took off 7 bases at V and 0 bases at J, with 10 bases between the two ends. The CDR3 runs to 14 residues. CDR3 loop: CASKRGLAKNIQYF. The CDR3 DNA reads TGTGCCAGCAAACGGGGTCTAGCCAAAAACATTCAGTACTTC.

CDR3 in amino acids: CSVYQGAEQYF. CDR3 nucleotides: TGCAGCGTTTACCAGGGGGCCGAGCAGTACTTC. The rearrangement uses TRBV29-1 and TRBJ2-7; 8 bases are a match to TRBD1. The J segment lost 6 bases and the V segment lost 5 bases, leaving 3 bases of the junction unmatched. The CDR3 has 11 amino acids. Germline loops: CDR1 SQVTM, CDR2 ANQGSEA.

This CDR3 reads CASSPSAVSYEQYF. Written as DNA, the CDR3 is TGTGCCAGCAGCCCGTCCGCAGTTTCCTACGAGCAGTACTTC. V usage is TRBV7-9 and J usage is TRBJ2-7, with D unresolved. Trimming stripped 5 bases from V and 1 base from J, with 12 bases between. Per germline, CDR1 SEHNR and CDR2 FQNEAQ (reference sequence). This CDR3 is 14 amino acids long. The full variable domain, with the rest looked up from reference TRBV7-9 and TRBJ2-7, is DTGVSQNPRHKITKRGQNVTFRCDPISEHNRLYWYRQTLGQGPEFLTYFQNEAQLEKSRLLSDRFSAERPKGSFSTLEIQRTEQGDSAMYLCASSPSAVSYEQYFGPGTRLTVT.

The chain couples TRBV25-1 to TRBJ2-2; D is uncertain. V lost 6 bases and J lost 3, with 8 bases in between. Germline V CDR1 and CDR2: MGHDK, SYGVNS. CDR3 length: 13 residues. CDR3 loop: CASRGRDTGELFF. CDR3 in DNA: TGTGCCAGCAGGGGCCGAGACACCGGGGAGCTGTTTTTT.

This chain joins TRBV28 and TRBJ1-5; the D gene is possibly TRBD1 (6 bases). The CDR3 consists of 17 residues. Trimming cost V 3 bases and J 3 bases, with 18 bases left between them. Germline V gene lookup returns CDR1 MDHEN and CDR2 SYDVKM. The DNA for the CDR3 is TGTGCCAGCAGTTTGGGATCCTGGACAGCCATCAATCAGCCCCAGCATTTT. Translating gives CASSLGSWTAINQPQHF.

The chain couples TRBV5-1 to TRBJ1-6, with D hard to call. The CDR3 spans 13 residues. V was clipped by 2 bases and J by 10 bases, with 10 bases between them. CDR1 is SGHRS and CDR2 is YFSETQ in the germline V gene. CDR3 sequence (DNA): TGCGCCAGCAGCTTACAGTCTCGATCACCCCTCCACTTT. Protein product: CASSLQSRSPLHF.

The chain couples TRBV19 to TRBJ2-1; TRBD2 aligns across 8 bases. The CDR3 length is 14 residues. Per the germline V gene, CDR1 is LNHDA and CDR2 is SQIVND (reference sequence). V lost 4 bases, J lost 4 bases, and 3 bases stayed unmatched. CDR3 protein: CASSRLAQYNEQFF. The CDR3 DNA follows: TGTGCCAGTAGTAGACTAGCGCAATACAATGAGCAGTTCTTC.

This chain uses TRBV27 with TRBJ1-2; TRBD1 matches at 9 bases. Germline CDR1 MNHEY, CDR2 SMNVEV (reference sequence). The CDR3 totals 13 residues. V lost 6 bases and J lost 10; bases outside the gene matches: 9. The CDR3 region has the DNA TGTGCCAGCAGACCCAACGGACAGGGGTTCTACACCTTC. Protein: CASRPNGQGFYTF.

The rearrangement uses TRBV5-1 and TRBJ2-7, with 10 bases lining up with TRBD1. The germline gives CDR1 SGHRS, CDR2 YFSETQ. This CDR3 has 15 residues. V gave up 0 bases and J gave up 6 bases; unmatched junction bases: 6. CDR3 sequence reads: CASSLEGQGFFEQYF. The CDR3 coding sequence is TGCGCCAGCAGCTTGGAGGGACAGGGGTTCTTCGAGCAGTACTTC.